This T cell receptor beta chain came from a study of blood T cells in healthy people across ages. Germline V lookup: CDR1 SGHVS, CDR2 FQNEAQ. The length of the CDR3 is 14 residues. The second PCR ran 7 to 11 cycles with a sample-barcoded 5' primer and J-beta primers. From the 5' RACE reads, TCRdb called clonotypes with MiXCR, one entry per CDR3 protein. The top ten clones hold around 30% of a sample with 700,000 or so distinct CDR3 sequences, around two fifths of them seen once. This clonotype has more than one count but fewer than ten. This TCR derives from a man older than 75 in good health. V is TRBV7-8 and J is TRBJ2-5; 7 nucleotides align to TRBD1. The better agreement between TRBJ2-4 and the DNA end casts doubt on the J call. Sequenced sample: blood. CDR3 sequence: CASSLVQQGNIQYF. DNA of the CDR3: TGTGCCAGCAGCTTAGTCCAACAGGGGAACATTCAGTACTTC.